This entry describes one TCR beta chain. Germline CDR1 reads SQVTM; CDR2 reads ANQGSEA. The CDR3 totals 13 residues. Deletions cut 5 bases from V and 1 base from J, with 9 bases between. This specimen comes from a study of T cells in Graves' hyperthyroidism and ophthalmopathy. Amplification targeted TCR beta CDR3 regions from RNA transcripts. Primed by the HTBI set, a first-round RT-PCR was run on the TCR CDR3. MiXCR was run by TCRdb on the multiplex PCR reads, yielding one entry per CDR3 protein. The sample has hundreds of thousands of distinct CDR3 sequences, 16% seen once; the top ten hold around 4%.

This clonotype originated in a woman aged 25 to 39 with Graves' hyperthyroidism. The gene calls are TRBV29-1 and TRBJ1-3; D is unresolved. Sequencing used blood. The CDR3 is CSVTTVSGNTIYF. The CDR3 DNA is TGCAGCGTTACAACAGTGTCTGGAAACACCATATATTTT.